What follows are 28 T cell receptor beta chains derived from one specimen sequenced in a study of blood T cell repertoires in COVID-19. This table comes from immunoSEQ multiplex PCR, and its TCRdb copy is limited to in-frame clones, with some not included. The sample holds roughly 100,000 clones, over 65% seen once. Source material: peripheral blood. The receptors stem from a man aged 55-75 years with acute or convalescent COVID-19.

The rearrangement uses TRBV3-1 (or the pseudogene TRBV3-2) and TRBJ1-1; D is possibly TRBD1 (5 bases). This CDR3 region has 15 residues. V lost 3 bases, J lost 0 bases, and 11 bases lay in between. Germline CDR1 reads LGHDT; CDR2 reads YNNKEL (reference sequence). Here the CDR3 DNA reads TGTGCCAGCAGCCAGTATCACAGGCTGAACACTGAAGCTTTCTTT. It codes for CASSQYHRLNTEAFF.

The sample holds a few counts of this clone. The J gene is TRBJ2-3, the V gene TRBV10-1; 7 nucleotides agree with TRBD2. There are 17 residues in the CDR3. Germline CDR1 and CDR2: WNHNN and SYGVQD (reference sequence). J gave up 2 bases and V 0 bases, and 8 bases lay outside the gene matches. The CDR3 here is CASSESLSGIPTDTQYF. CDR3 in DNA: TGCGCCAGCAGTGAGTCCCTAAGCGGGATCCCCACAGATACGCAGTATTTT.

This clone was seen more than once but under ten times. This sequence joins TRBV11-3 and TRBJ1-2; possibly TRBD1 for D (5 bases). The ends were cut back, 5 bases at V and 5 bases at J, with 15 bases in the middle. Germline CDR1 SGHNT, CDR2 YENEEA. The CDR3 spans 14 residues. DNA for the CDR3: TGTGCCAGCAGCGCCGGGGGATCGCTTTATGGCTACACCTTC. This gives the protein CASSAGGSLYGYTF.

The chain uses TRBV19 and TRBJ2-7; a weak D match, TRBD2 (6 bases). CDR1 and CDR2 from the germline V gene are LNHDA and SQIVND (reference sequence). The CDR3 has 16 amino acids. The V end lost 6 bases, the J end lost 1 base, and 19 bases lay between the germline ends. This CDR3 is CASRSPLARGSYEQYF. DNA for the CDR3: TGTGCCAGTAGAAGCCCACTAGCCCGAGGGTCCTACGAGCAGTACTTC.

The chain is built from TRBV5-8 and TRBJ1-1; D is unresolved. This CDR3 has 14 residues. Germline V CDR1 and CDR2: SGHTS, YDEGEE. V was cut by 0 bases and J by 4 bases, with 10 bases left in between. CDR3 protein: CASSLAQTLTEAFF. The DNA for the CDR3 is TGTGCCAGCAGCTTGGCGCAGACTCTCACTGAAGCTTTCTTT.

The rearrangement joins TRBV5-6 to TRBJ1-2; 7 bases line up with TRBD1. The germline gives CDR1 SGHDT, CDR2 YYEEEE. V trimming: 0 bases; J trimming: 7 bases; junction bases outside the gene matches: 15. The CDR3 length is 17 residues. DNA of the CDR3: TGTGCCAGCAGCTTGGGCACGTACCTAGACAGGGTGGGTGGCTACACCTTC. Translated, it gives CASSLGTYLDRVGGYTF.

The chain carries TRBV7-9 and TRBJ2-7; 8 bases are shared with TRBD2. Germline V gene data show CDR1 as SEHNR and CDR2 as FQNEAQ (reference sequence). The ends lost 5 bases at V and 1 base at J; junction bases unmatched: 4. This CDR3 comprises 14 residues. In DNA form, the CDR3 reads TGTGCCAGCAGCCAACTAGCGGCTTCCTACGAGCAGTACTTC. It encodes CASSQLAASYEQYF.

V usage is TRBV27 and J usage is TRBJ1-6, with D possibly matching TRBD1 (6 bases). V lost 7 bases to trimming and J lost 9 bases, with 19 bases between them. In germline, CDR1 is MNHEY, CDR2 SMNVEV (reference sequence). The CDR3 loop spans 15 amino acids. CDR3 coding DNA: TGTGCCAGCACCGACTCGGGGGGCTTCGGTTCACCCCTCCACTTT. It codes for CASTDSGGFGSPLHF.

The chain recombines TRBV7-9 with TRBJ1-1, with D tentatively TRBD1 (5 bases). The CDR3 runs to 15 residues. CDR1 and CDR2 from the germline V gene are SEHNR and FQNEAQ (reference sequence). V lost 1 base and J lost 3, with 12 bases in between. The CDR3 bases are TGTGCCAGCAGCTTAGGTAGCCTCAGGGACACTGAAGCTTTCTTT. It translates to CASSLGSLRDTEAFF.

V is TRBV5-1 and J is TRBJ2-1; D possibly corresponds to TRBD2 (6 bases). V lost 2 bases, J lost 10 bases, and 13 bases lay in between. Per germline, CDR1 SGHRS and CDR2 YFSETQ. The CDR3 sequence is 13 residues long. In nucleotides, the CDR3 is TGCGCCAGCAGCTTACGGGAGTTATACGAGCAGTTCTTC. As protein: CASSLRELYEQFF.

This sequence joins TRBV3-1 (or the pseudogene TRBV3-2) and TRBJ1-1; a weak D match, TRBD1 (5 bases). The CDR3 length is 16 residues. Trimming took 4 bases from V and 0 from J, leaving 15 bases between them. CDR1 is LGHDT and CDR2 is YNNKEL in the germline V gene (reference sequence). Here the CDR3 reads CASSRVPGLMNTEAFF. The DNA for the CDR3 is TGTGCCAGCAGCCGGGTCCCGGGACTGATGAACACTGAAGCTTTCTTT.

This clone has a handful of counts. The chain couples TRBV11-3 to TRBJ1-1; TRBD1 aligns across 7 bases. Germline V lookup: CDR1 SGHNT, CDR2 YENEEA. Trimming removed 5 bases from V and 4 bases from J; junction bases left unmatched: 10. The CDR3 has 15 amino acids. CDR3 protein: CASSTSGGRGTEAFF. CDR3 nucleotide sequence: TGTGCCAGCAGCACCTCAGGGGGACGGGGCACTGAAGCTTTCTTT.

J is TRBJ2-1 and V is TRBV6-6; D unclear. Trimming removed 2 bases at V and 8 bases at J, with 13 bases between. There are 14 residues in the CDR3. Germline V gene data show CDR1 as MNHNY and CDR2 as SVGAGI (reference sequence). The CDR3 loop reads CASSYPGFWDEQFF. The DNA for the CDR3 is TGTGCCAGCAGTTACCCGGGTTTTTGGGATGAGCAGTTCTTC.

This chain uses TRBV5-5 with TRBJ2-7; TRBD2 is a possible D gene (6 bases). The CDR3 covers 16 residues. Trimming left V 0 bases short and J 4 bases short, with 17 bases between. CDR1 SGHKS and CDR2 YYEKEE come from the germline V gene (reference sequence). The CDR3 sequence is CASSLVLGGGLYEQYF. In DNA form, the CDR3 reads TGTGCCAGCAGCTTGGTTCTGGGGGGAGGACTGTACGAGCAGTACTTC.

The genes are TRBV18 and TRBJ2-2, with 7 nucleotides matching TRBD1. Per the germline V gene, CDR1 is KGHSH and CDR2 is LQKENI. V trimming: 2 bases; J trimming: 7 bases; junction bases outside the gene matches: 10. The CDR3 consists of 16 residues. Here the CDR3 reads CASSPFPPDRSGELFF. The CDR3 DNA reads TGTGCCAGCTCACCATTCCCTCCGGACAGGAGCGGGGAGCTGTTTTTT.

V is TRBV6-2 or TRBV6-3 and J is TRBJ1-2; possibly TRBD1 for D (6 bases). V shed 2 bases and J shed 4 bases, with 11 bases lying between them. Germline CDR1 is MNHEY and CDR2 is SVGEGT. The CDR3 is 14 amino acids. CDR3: CASSYPGVGYGYTF. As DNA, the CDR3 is TGTGCCAGCAGTTACCCAGGGGTCGGCTATGGCTACACCTTC.

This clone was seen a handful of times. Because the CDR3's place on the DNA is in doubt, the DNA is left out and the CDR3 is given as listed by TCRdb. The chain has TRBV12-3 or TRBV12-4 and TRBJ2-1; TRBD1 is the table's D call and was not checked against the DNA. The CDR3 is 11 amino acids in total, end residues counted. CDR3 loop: CASSFGQGAFF.

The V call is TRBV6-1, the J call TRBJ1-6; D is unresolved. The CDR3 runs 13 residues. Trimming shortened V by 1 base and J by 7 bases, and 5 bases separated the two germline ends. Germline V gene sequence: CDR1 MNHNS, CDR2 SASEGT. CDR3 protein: CASSEVQNSPLHF. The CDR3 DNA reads TGTGCCAGCAGTGAAGTTCAGAATTCACCCCTCCACTTT.

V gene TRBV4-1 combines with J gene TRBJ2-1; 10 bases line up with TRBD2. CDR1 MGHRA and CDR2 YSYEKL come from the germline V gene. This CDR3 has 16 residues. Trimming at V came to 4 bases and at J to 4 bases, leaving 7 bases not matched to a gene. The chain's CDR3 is CASSRPGTSVYNEQFF. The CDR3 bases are TGCGCCAGCAGCCGACCCGGGACTAGCGTTTACAATGAGCAGTTCTTC.

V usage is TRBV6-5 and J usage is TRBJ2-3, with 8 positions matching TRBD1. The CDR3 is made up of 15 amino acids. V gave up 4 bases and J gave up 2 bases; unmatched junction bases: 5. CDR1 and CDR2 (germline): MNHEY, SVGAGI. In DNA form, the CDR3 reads TGTGCCAGCAGTTTGACAGGGGCCACCACAGATACGCAGTATTTT. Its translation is CASSLTGATTDTQYF.

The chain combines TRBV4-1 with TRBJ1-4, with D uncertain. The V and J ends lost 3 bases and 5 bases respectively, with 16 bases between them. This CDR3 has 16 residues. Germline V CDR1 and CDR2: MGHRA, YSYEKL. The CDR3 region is CASSQGREVGNEKLFF. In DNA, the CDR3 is TGCGCCAGCAGCCAGGGGAGGGAGGTAGGAAATGAAAAACTGTTTTTT.

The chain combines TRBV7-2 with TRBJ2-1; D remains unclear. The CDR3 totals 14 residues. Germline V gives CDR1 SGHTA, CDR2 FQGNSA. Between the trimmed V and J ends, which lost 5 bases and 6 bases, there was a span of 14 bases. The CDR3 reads CASSKRIQSNEQFF. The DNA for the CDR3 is TGTGCCAGCAGCAAGCGAATCCAGAGCAATGAGCAGTTCTTC.

The CDR3 here is CASSPSSGSLTDTQYF. As DNA, the CDR3 is TGTGCCAGCTCACCGTCTAGCGGGAGTTTAACAGATACGCAGTATTTT. The chain is built from TRBV18 and TRBJ2-3; TRBD2 aligns across 10 bases. The germline V gene encodes CDR1 KGHSH and CDR2 LQKENI. J was trimmed by 3 bases and V by 3 bases; bases with no gene match: 6. The CDR3 runs to 16 residues.

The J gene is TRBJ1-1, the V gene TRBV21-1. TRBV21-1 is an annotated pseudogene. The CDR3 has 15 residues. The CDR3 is CASRRAGRDRCLAFF. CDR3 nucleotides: TGTGCCAGCCGCCGTGCGGGACGGGATCGCTGTTTAGCTTTCTTT.

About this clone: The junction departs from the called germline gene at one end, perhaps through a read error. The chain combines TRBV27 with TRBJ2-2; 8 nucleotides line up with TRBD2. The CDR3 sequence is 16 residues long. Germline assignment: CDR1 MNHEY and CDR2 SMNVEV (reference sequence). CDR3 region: CASSRGGRRNTGELFF. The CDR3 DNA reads TGCGCCAGCAGTCGGGGGGGGAGGAGGAACACCGGGGAGCTGTTTTTT.

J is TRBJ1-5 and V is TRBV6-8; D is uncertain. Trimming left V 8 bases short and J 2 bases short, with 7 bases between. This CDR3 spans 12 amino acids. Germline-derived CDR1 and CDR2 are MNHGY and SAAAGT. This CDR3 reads CASLRGNQPQHF. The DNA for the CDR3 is TGTGCCAGCCTACGGGGCAATCAGCCCCAGCATTTT.

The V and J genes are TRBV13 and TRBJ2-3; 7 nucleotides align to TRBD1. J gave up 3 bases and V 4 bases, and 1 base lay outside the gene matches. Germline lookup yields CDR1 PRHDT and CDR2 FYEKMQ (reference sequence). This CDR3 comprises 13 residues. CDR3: CASSWDRTDTQYF. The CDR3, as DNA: TGTGCCAGCAGCTGGGACAGAACAGATACGCAGTATTTT.

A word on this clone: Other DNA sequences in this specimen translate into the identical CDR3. The CDR3 region is CSVVGDSYEQYF. In DNA, the CDR3 is TGCAGCGTTGTCGGGGACTCCTACGAGCAGTACTTC. The V gene is TRBV29-1, the J gene TRBJ2-7, with D possibly TRBD2 on 5 matching bases. The germline V gene encodes CDR1 SQVTM and CDR2 ANQGSEA. V was shortened by 4 bases and J by 0 bases, with 7 bases between the two germline ends. This CDR3 comprises 12 residues.